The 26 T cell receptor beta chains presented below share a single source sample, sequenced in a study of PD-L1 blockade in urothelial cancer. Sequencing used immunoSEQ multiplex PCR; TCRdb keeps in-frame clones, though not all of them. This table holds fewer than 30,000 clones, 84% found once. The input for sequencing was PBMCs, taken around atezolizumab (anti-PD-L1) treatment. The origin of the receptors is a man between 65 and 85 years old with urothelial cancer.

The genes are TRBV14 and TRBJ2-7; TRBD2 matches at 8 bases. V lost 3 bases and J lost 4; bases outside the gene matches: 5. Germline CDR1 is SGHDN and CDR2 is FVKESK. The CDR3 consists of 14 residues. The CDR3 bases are TGTGCCAGCAGCCAGCACAGCGGGAGTTACGAGCAGTACTTC. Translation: CASSQHSGSYEQYF.

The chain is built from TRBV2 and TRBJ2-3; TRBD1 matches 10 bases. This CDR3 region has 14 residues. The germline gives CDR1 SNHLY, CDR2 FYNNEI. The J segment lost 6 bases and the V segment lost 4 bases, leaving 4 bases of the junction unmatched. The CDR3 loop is CASSATGGDDTQYF. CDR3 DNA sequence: TGTGCCAGCAGTGCGACAGGGGGCGACGATACGCAGTATTTT.

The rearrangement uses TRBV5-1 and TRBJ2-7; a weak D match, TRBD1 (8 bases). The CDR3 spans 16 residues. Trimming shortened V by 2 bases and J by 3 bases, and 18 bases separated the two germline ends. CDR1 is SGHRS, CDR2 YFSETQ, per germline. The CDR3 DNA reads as TGCGCCAGCAGCTTCTGGGGGGGACAGGAAGGCTACGAGCAGTACTTC. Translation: CASSFWGGQEGYEQYF.

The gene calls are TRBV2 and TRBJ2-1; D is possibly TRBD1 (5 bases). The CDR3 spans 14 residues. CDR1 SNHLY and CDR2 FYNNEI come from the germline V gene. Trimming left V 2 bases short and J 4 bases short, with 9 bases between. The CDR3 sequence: CASSEYRGYNEQFF. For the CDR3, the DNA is TGTGCCAGCAGTGAATATAGGGGATACAATGAGCAGTTCTTC.

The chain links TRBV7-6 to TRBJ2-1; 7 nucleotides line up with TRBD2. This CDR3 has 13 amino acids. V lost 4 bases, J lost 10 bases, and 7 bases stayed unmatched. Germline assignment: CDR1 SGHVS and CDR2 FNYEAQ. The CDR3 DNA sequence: TGTGCCAGCAGCTCATTGTCGGGGGGAGAGCAGTTCTTC. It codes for CASSSLSGGEQFF.

CDR3: CASSVGAGGPFSYEQYF. CDR3 nucleotides: TGTGCCAGCAGCGTTGGGGCAGGGGGCCCATTCTCCTACGAGCAGTACTTC. The V and J genes are TRBV9 and TRBJ2-7; 8 bases are a match to TRBD1. Trimming cost V 2 bases and J 0 bases; bases outside gene matches: 10. Germline CDR1 is SGDLS and CDR2 is YYNGEE. The length of the CDR3 is 17 residues.

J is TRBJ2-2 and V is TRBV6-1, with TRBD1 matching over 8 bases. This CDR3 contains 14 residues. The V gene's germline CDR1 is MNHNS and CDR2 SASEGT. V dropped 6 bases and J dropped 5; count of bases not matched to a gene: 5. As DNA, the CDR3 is TGTGCCAGCAGAGGGACAGGCGGAACCGGGGAGCTGTTTTTT. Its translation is CASRGTGGTGELFF.

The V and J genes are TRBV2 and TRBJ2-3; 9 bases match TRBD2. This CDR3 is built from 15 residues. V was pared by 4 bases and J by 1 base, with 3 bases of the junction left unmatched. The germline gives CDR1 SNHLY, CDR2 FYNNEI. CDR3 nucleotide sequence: TGTGCCAGCAGTGTCGGGACTAGCCGCACAGATACGCAGTATTTT. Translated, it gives CASSVGTSRTDTQYF.

CDR3 residues: CASSPPNSPYEQYF. DNA of the CDR3: TGTGCCAGCTCACCACCAAACAGTCCCTACGAGCAGTACTTC. The chain couples TRBV18 to TRBJ2-7; no definite D call. V lost 0 bases and J 2 bases, leaving 8 bases between the germline ends. This CDR3 is built from 14 residues. Per the germline V gene, CDR1 is KGHSH and CDR2 is LQKENI.

CDR3 bases: TGTGCCAGCTCACCAGGACAGGGGGCGATGCACACTGAAGCTTTCTTT. Encoded protein: CASSPGQGAMHTEAFF. V and J are TRBV18 and TRBJ1-1; 11 nucleotides agree with TRBD1. CDR1 is KGHSH, CDR2 LQKENI, per germline. CDR3 size: 16 residues. The J segment lost 3 bases and the V segment lost 2 bases, leaving 5 bases of the junction unmatched.

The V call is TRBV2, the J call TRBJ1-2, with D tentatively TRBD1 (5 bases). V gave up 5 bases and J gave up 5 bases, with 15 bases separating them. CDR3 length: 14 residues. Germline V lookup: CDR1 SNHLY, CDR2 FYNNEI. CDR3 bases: TGTGCCAGCAGTCGGACCCTTCAGGGATATGGCTACACCTTC. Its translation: CASSRTLQGYGYTF.

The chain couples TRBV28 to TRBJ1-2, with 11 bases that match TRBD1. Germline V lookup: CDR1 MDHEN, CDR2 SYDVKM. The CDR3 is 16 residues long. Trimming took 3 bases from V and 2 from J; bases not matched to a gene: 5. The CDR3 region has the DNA TGTGCCAGCAGTTTGCCTTGGACAGGGGGCAACTATGGCTACACCTTC. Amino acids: CASSLPWTGGNYGYTF.

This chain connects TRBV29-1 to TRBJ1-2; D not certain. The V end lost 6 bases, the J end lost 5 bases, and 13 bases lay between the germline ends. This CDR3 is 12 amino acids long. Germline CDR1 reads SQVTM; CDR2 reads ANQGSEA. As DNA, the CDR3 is TGCAGCGTCGACTTCTCTTGGTATGGCTACACCTTC. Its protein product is CSVDFSWYGYTF.

CDR3 residues: CASSDDPTGEQYF. The CDR3 DNA reads as TGCGCCAGCAGTGATGACCCAACGGGGGAGCAGTACTTC. V is TRBV10-1 and J is TRBJ2-7; TRBD2 is a possible D gene (5 bases). CDR3 length equals 13 residues. Deletions cut 3 bases from V and 7 bases from J, with 13 bases between. Per germline, CDR1 WNHNN and CDR2 SYGVQD (reference sequence).

CDR3 in DNA: TGTGCCAGCAGCGTAGTCGGGGAAAGCACTGAAGCTTTCTTT. It codes for CASSVVGESTEAFF. V is TRBV9 and J is TRBJ1-1; D not resolved. This CDR3 region has 14 residues. V lost 0 bases to trimming and J lost 4 bases, with 10 bases between them. CDR1 and CDR2 from the germline V gene are SGDLS and YYNGEE.

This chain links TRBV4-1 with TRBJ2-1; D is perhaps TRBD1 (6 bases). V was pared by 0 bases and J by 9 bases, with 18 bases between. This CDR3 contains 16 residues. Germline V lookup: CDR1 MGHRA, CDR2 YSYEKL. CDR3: CASSQDGQTRPLEQFF. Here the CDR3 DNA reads TGCGCCAGCAGCCAAGACGGACAGACCCGCCCTCTTGAGCAGTTCTTC.

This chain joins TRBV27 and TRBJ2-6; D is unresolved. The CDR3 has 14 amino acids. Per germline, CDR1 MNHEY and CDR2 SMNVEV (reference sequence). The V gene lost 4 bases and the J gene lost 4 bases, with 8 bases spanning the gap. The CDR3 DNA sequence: TGTGCCAGCAGTTGGGCCCCCGGGGCCAACGTCCTGACTTTC. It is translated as CASSWAPGANVLTF.

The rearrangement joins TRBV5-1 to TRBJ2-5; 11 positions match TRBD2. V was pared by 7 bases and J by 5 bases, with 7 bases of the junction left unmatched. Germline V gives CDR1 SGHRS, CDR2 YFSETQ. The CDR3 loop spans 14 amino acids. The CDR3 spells CASRIAGGRETQYF. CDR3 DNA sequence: TGCGCCAGCCGAATAGCGGGAGGGCGGGAGACCCAGTACTTC.

The CDR3 sequence: CASSPRTGTDTQYF. The CDR3, as DNA: TGTGCCAGCAGCCCTCGGACAGGGACAGATACGCAGTATTTT. The chain combines TRBV9 with TRBJ2-3, with 8 positions matching TRBD1. Germline CDR1 is SGDLS and CDR2 is YYNGEE. V dropped 4 bases and J dropped 3; count of bases not matched to a gene: 4. The CDR3 is 14 residues long.

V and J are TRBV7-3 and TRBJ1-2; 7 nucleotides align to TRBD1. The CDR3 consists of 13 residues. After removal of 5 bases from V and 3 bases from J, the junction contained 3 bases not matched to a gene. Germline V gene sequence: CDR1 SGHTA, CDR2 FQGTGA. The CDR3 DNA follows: TGTGCCAGCAGCGCAGGGGGAGACTATGGCTACACCTTC. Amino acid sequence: CASSAGGDYGYTF.

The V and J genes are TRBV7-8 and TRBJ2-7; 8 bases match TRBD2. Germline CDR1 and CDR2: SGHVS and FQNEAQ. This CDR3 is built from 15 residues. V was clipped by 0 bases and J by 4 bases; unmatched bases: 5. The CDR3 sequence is CASSLAGGRWYEQYF. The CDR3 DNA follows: TGTGCCAGCAGCTTAGCGGGCGGGAGGTGGTACGAGCAGTACTTC.

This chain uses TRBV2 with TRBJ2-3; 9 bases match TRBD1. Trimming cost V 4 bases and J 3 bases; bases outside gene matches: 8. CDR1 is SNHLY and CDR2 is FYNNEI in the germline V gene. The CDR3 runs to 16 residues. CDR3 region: CASSVKPGQGTDTQYF. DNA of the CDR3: TGTGCCAGCAGTGTTAAGCCGGGACAGGGAACAGATACGCAGTATTTT.

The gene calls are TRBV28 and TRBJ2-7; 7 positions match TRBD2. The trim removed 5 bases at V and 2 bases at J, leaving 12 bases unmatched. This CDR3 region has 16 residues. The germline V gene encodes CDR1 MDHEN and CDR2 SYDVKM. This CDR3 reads CASSPLWLADTYEQYF. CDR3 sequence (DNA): TGTGCCAGCAGTCCCCTGTGGCTAGCGGACACCTACGAGCAGTACTTC. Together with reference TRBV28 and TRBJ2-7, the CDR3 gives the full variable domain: DVKVTQSSRYLVKRTGEKVFLECVQDMDHENMFWYRQDPGLGLRLIYFSYDVKMKEKGDIPEGYSVSREKKERFSLILESASTNQTSMYLCASSPLWLADTYEQYFGPGTRLTVT.

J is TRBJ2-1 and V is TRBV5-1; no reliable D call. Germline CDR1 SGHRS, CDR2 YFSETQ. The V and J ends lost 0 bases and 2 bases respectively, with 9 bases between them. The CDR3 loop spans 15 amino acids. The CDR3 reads CASSLADLAYNEQFF. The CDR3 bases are TGCGCCAGCAGCTTGGCCGATCTAGCCTACAATGAGCAGTTCTTC.

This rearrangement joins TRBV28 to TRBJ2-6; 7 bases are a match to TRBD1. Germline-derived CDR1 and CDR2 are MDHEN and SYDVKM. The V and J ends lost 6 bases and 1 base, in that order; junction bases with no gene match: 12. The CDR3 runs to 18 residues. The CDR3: CASSPATGSVSGANVLTF. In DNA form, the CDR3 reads TGTGCCAGCAGCCCAGCGACAGGGTCCGTTTCTGGGGCCAACGTCCTGACTTTC. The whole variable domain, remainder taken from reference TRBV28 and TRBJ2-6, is DVKVTQSSRYLVKRTGEKVFLECVQDMDHENMFWYRQDPGLGLRLIYFSYDVKMKEKGDIPEGYSVSREKKERFSLILESASTNQTSMYLCASSPATGSVSGANVLTFGAGSRLTVL.

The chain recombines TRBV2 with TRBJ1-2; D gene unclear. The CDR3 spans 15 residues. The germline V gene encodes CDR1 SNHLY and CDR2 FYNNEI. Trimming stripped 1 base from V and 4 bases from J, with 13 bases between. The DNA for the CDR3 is TGTGCCAGCAGTGAAGTTCAACGGGATCCCTATGGCTACACCTTC. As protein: CASSEVQRDPYGYTF.